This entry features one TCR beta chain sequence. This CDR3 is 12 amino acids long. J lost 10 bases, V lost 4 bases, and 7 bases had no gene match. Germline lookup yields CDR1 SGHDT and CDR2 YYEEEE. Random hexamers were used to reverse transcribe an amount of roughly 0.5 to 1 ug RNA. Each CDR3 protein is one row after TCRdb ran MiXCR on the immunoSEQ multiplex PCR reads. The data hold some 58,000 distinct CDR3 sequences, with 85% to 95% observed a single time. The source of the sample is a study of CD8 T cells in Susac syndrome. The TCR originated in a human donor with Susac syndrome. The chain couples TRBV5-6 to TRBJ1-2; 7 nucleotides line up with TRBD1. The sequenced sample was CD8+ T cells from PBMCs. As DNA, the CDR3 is TGTGCCAGCAGCGTTCCGGGACAGACCTACACCTTC. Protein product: CASSVPGQTYTF. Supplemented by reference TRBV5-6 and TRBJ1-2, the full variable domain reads DAGVTQSPTHLIKTRGQQVTLRCSPKSGHDTVSWYQQALGQGPQFIFQYYEEEERQRGNFPDRFSGHQFPNYSSELNVNALLLGDSALYLCASSVPGQTYTFGSGTRLTVV.